Listed here are 2 T cell receptor beta chains from one sample, sequenced in a study of T cell repertoires in cytomegalovirus infection. For these TCRs, the target antigens are not known. Using its own MiXCR run on the reads, TCRdb lists one record per CDR3 protein. The sample carries just over 450,000 distinct CDR3 sequences, roughly 43% recorded once. The sample here was cultured PBMCs, taken from culture after CMV antigen stimulation. The receptors derive from a human donor in good health (CMV status not recorded). Some clones in this sample may be carry-over from other donors' samples.

This clonotype showed up just a few times. The rearrangement uses TRBV7-2 and TRBJ2-5; a weak D match, TRBD2 (6 bases). The CDR3 totals 15 residues. V was cut by 1 base and J by 3 bases, with 12 bases left in between. Germline CDR1 and CDR2: SGHTA and FQGNSA. The CDR3 spells CASSLVGWGEETQYF. CDR3 nucleotide sequence: TGTGCCAGCAGCTTAGTGGGGTGGGGGGAAGAGACCCAGTACTTC.

This clonotype was seen only a few times. This CDR3 reads CASSSHPGGNQPQHF. CDR3 DNA sequence: TGTGCCAGCAGCAGCCACCCGGGAGGGAATCAGCCCCAGCATTTT. The J gene is TRBJ1-5, the V gene TRBV5-6; D not certain. CDR1 is SGHDT and CDR2 is YYEEEE in the germline V gene. Trimming removed 4 bases at V and 4 bases at J, with 15 bases between. The CDR3 runs 15 residues. Looking up the rest from reference TRBV5-6 and TRBJ1-5 gives the full variable domain: DAGVTQSPTHLIKTRGQQVTLRCSPKSGHDTVSWYQQALGQGPQFIFQYYEEEERQRGNFPDRFSGHQFPNYSSELNVNALLLGDSALYLCASSSHPGGNQPQHFGDGTRLSIL.